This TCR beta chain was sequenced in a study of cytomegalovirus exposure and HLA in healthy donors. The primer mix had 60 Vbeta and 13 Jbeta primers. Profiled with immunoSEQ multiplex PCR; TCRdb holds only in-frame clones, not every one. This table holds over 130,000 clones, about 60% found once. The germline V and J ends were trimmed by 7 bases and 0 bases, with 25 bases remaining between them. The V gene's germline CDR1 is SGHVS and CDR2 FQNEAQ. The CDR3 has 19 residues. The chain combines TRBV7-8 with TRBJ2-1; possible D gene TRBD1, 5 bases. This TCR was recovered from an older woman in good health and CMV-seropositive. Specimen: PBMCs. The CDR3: CASNHRGGASISSYNEQFF. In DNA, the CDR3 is TGTGCCAGCAACCATAGGGGTGGGGCTTCAATCAGCTCCTACAATGAGCAGTTCTTC.